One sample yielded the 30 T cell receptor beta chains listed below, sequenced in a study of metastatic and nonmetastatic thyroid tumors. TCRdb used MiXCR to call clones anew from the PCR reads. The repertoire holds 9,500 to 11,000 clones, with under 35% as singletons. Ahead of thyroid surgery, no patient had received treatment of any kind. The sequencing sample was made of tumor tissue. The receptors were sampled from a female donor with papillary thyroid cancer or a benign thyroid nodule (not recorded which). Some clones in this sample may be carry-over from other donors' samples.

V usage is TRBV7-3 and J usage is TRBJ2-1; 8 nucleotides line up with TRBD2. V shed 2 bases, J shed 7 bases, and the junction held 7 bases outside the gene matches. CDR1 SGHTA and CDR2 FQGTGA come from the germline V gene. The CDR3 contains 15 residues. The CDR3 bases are TGTGCCAGCAGCTTACTAAGCGGGGGTTCAAATGAGCAGTTCTTC. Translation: CASSLLSGGSNEQFF.

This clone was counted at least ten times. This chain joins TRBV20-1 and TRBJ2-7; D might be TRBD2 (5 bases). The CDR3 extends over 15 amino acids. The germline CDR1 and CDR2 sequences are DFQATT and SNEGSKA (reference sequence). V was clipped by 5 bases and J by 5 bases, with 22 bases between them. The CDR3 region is CSASRAVGGSDEQYF. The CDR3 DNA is TGCAGTGCTTCACGGGCAGTCGGAGGATCGGACGAGCAGTACTTC.

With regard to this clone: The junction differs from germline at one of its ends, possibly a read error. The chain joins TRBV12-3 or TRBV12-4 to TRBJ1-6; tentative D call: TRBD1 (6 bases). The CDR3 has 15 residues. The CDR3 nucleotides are TGTGCCAGCAGTTACGGGAACCAGACAGGTTCACCCCTCAACTTT. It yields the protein CASSYGNQTGSPLNF.

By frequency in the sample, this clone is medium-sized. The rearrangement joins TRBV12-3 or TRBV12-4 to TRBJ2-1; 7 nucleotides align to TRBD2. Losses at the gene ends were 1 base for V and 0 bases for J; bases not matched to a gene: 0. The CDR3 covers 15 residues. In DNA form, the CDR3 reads TGTGCCAGCAGTTTAGGGACTAGCTCCTACAATGAGCAGTTCTTC. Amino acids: CASSLGTSSYNEQFF.

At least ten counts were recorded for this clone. CDR3 amino acids: CSVPVGYNEQFF. CDR3 sequence (DNA): TGCAGCGTCCCAGTTGGGTACAATGAGCAGTTCTTC. The V and J genes are TRBV29-1 and TRBJ2-1; D is uncertain. Germline V gene lookup returns CDR1 SQVTM and CDR2 ANQGSEA. Trimming took off 6 bases at V and 4 bases at J, with 10 bases between the two ends. This CDR3 is built from 12 residues.

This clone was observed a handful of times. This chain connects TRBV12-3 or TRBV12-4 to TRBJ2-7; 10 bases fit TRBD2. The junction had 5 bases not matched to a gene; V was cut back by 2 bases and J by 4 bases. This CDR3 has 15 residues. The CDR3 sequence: CASSLSSGRTYEQYF. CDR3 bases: TGTGCCAGCAGTTTATCTAGCGGGAGAACTTACGAGCAGTACTTC.

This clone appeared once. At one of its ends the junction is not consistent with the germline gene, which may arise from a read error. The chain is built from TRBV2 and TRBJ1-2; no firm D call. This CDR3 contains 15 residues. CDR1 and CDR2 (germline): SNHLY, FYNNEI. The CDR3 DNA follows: TGCGCCAGCAGTGAACGGTGGAGGCGGGAGTATGGCTACACCTTC. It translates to CASSERWRREYGYTF. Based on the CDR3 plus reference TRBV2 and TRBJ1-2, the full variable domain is EPEVTQTPSHQVTQMGQEVILRCVPISNHLYFYWYRQILGQKVEFLVSFYNNEISEKSEIFDDQFSVERPDGSNFTLKIRSTKLEDSAMYFCASSERWRREYGYTFGSGTRLTVV.

Here the CDR3 DNA reads TGTGCCAGCAGTGGACTAGCGGGGACCTACGAGCAGTACTTC. This codes for CASSGLAGTYEQYF. The chain joins TRBV2 to TRBJ2-7; 11 bases map to TRBD2. V dropped 4 bases and J dropped 2; count of bases not matched to a gene: 1. There are 14 residues in the CDR3. Germline V lookup: CDR1 SNHLY, CDR2 FYNNEI.

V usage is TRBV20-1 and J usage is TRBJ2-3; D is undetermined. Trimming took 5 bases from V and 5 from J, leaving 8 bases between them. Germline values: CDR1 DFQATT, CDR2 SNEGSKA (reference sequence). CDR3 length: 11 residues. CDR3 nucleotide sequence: TGCAGTGCTCTAAGTAGAGATACGCAGTATTTT. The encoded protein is CSALSRDTQYF.

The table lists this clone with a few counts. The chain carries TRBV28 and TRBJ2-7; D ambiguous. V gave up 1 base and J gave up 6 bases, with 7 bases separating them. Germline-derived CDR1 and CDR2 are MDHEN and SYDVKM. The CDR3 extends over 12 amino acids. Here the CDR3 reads CASSLFGFEQYF. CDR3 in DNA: TGTGCCAGCAGTTTATTCGGGTTCGAGCAGTACTTC.

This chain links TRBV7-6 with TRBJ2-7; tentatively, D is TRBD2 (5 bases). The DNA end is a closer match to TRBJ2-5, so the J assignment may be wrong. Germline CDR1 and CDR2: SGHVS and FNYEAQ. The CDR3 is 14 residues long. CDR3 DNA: TGTGCCAGCAGTTCGGACTGGATCGGGGAGACCCAGTACTTC. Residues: CASSSDWIGETQYF.

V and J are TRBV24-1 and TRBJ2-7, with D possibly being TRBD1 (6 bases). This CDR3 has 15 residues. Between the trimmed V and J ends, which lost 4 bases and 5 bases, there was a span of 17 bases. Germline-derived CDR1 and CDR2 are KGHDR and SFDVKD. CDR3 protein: CATSDPRQGNDEQYF. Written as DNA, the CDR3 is TGTGCCACCAGTGACCCCAGGCAGGGGAATGACGAGCAGTACTTC.

CDR3 residues: CASSPNRDNYGYTF. Written as DNA, the CDR3 is TGTGCCAGCTCACCGAACAGAGATAACTATGGCTACACCTTC. The rearrangement joins TRBV18 to TRBJ1-2; D unclear. The CDR3 runs 14 residues. Trimming shortened V by 3 bases and J by 1 base, and 9 bases separated the two germline ends. Germline CDR1 KGHSH, CDR2 LQKENI.

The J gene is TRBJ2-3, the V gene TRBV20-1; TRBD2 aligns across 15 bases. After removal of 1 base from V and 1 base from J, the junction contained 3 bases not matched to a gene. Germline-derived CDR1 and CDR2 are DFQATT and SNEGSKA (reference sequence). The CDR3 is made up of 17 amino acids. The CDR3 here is CSARGTSGRAGTDTQYF. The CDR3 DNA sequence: TGCAGTGCTAGAGGGACTAGCGGGAGGGCGGGCACAGATACGCAGTATTTT.

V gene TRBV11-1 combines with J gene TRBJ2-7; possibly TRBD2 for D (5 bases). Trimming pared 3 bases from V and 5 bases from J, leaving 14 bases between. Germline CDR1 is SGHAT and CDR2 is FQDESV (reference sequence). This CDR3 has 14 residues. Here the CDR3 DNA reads TGTGCCAGCAGCTTCTCCGACTACAGAGACGAGCAGTACTTC. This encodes CASSFSDYRDEQYF.

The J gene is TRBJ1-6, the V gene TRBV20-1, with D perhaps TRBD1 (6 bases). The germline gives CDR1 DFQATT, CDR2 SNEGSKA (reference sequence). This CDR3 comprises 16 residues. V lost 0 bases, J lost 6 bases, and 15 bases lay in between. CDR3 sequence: CSARDPGGAGNSPLHF. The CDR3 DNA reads TGCAGTGCTAGAGACCCCGGGGGCGCGGGTAATTCACCCCTCCACTTT.

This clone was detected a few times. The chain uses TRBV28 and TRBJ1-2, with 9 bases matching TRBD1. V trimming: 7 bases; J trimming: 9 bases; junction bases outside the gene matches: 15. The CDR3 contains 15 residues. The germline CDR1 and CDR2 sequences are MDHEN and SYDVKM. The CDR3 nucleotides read TGTGCCAGCATACATACCACAGGGGGCTTGCGTTGCTACACCTTC. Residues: CASIHTTGGLRCYTF.

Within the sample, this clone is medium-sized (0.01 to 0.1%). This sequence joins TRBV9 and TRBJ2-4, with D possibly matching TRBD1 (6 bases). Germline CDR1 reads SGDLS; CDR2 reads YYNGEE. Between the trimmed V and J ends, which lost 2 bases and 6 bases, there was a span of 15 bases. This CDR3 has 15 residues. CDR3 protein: CASSVGTLGVNIQYF. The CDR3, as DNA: TGTGCCAGCAGCGTGGGGACACTAGGGGTAAACATTCAGTACTTC.

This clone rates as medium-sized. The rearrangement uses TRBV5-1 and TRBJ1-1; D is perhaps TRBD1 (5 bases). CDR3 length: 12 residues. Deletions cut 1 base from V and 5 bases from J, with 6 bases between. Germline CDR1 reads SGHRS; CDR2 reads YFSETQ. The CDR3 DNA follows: TGCGCCAGCAGCTTGAGGGGTACTGAAGCTTTCTTT. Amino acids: CASSLRGTEAFF.

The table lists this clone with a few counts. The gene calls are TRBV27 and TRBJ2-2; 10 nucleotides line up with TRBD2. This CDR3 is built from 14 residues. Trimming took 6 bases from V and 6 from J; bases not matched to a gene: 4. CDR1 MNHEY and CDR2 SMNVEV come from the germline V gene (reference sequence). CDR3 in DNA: TGTGCCAGCAGCTTAAGCGGGGGGGCCGGGGAGCTGTTTTTT. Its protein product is CASSLSGGAGELFF.

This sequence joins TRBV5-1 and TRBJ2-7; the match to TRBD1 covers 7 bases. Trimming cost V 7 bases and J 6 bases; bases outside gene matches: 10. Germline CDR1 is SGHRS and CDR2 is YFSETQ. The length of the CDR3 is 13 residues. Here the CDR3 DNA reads TGCGCCAGCCGGCGACAGGGAACAGGCGAGCAGTACTTC. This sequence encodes CASRRQGTGEQYF.

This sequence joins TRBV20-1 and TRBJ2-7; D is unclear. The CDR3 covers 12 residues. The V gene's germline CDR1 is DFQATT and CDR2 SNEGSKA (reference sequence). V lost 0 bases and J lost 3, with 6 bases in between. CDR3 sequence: CSARDIVYEQYF. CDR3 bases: TGCAGTGCTAGAGATATCGTCTACGAGCAGTACTTC.

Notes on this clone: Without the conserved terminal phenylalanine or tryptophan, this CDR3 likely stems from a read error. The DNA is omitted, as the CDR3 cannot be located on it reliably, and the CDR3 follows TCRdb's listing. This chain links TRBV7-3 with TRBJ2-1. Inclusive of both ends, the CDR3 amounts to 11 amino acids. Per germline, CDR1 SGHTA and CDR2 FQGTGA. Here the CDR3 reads CASSASNEQFG.

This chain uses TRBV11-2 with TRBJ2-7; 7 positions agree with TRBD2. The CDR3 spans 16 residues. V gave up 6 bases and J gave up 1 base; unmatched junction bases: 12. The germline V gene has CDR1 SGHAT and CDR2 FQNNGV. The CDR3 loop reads CASRGGLAANSYEQYF. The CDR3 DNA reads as TGTGCCAGCAGGGGGGGGTTAGCGGCAAATTCCTACGAGCAGTACTTC.

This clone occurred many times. CDR3 in amino acids: CASCRDLITGELFF. The CDR3 DNA sequence: TGTGCCAGCTGCCGGGACCTCATCACCGGGGAGCTGTTTTTT. The chain employs TRBV11-3 and TRBJ2-2; D could derive from TRBD1 or TRBD2 (5 bases each). This CDR3 spans 14 amino acids. Per the germline V gene, CDR1 is SGHNT and CDR2 is YENEEA. With 8 bases removed from V and 4 bases from J, the gap between germline ends came to 14 bases.

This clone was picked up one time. The CDR3 spells CASSALRAGAKETQYF. The CDR3 DNA sequence: TGTGCCAGCAGCGCCCTCCGGGCAGGGGCTAAAGAGACCCAGTACTTC. V gene TRBV11-2 combines with J gene TRBJ2-5; a possible D gene is TRBD1 (6 bases). CDR3 length: 16 amino acids. In germline, CDR1 is SGHAT, CDR2 FQNNGV. The V gene lost 5 bases and the J gene lost 3 bases, with 19 bases spanning the gap.

The CDR3, as DNA: TGTGCCAGCAGCGCAAGAAACTATGGCTACACCTTC. Protein: CASSARNYGYTF. This chain joins TRBV11-2 and TRBJ1-2; D not certain. The CDR3 totals 12 residues. CDR1 and CDR2 from the germline V gene are SGHAT and FQNNGV. The ends were cut back, 5 bases at V and 2 bases at J, with 6 bases in the middle.

The CDR3 protein is CASSLIAPPDTQYF. The CDR3 DNA reads TGTGCCAGCAGCTTAATAGCGCCGCCAGATACGCAGTATTTT. This chain uses TRBV7-3 with TRBJ2-3, with TRBD2 as a possible D gene (5 bases). The CDR3 is 14 amino acids. The V and J ends lost 1 base and 4 bases respectively, with 9 bases between them. Germline V lookup: CDR1 SGHTA, CDR2 FQGTGA.

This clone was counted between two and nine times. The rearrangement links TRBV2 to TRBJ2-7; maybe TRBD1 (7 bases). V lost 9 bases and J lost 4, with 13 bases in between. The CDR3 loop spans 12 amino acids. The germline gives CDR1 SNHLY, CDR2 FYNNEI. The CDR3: CARGGGTYEQYF. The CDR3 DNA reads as TGTGCCAGAGGGGGCGGGACTTACGAGCAGTACTTC.

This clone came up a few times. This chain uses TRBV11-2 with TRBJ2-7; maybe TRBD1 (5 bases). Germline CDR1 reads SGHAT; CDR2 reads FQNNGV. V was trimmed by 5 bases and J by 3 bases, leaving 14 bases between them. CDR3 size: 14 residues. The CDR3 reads CASSHTDTFYEQYF. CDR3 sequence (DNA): TGTGCCAGCAGCCACACGGACACATTCTACGAGCAGTACTTC.